The rows below give T cell receptor beta chains drawn from one sample of a study of T cells after somatic rescue of genetic block. Using immunoSEQ multiplex PCR, the repertoire was profiled, and TCRdb retains in-frame clones only, with some absent. The table includes 70,000 or so clones, just under 95% detected once. The sequencing input was peripheral blood mononuclear cells (PBMCs). The receptors derive from a man aged 40-49 years. The CDR3 runs from the conserved cysteine through the conserved F or W. D genes are given only for firm matches. The size field is filled for only some rows; it gives once, few, many or a size class.

-,-,TRBJ2-7,TRBV11-2,CASSLGDIAYEQYF,TGTGCCAGCAGCTTAGGGGACATTGCCTACGAGCAGTACTTC
-,-,TRBJ2-3,TRBV29-1,CSVDSFSTDTQYF,TGCAGCGTTGACAGTTTCAGCACAGATACGCAGTATTTT
-,-,TRBJ1-1,TRBV5-5,CASSRRWGDEAFF,TGTGCCAGCAGCAGACGTTGGGGGGACGAAGCTTTCTTT
-,-,TRBJ1-1,TRBV10-2,CASSEWGGARMEAFF,TGCGCCAGCAGTGAGTGGGGGGGGGCTAGGATGGAAGCTTTCTTT
-,TRBD1,TRBJ1-1,TRBV30,CAWSAAGTENTEAFF,TGTGCCTGGAGTGCCGCCGGGACAGAGAACACTGAAGCTTTCTTT
-,-,TRBJ1-5,TRBV5-5,CASSFLTDSNQPQHF,TGTGCCAGCAGCTTCCTCACAGATAGCAATCAGCCCCAGCATTTT
-,-,TRBJ2-5,TRBV28,CASREGRETQYF,TGTGCCAGCAGGGAGGGGCGAGAGACCCAGTACTTC
-,-,TRBJ2-3,TRBV5-1,CASSLAGDTDTQYF,TGCGCCAGCAGCTTGGCAGGGGACACAGATACGCAGTATTTT
-,-,TRBJ1-2,TRBV30,CAWSGPGSLYGYTF,TGTGCCTGGAGTGGGCCCGGGTCCCTCTATGGCTACACCTTC
-,TRBD1,TRBJ2-3,TRBV4-3,CASSLRTGGTDTQYF,TGCGCCAGCAGCTTACGGACAGGAGGCACAGATACGCAGTATTTT
-,TRBD2,TRBJ2-1,TRBV4-2,CASSPSTSGRVNEQFF,TGTGCCAGCAGCCCATCGACTAGCGGGAGGGTCAATGAGCAGTTCTTC
-,-,TRBJ1-3,TRBV6-6,CAILPDSSGNTIYF,TGTGCCATCCTACCAGACAGCTCTGGAAACACCATATATTTT
-,TRBD1,TRBJ2-7,TRBV4-3,CASSRQGVTEQYF,TGCGCCAGCAGTCGACAGGGGGTAACCGAGCAGTACTTC
-,TRBD2,TRBJ2-5,TRBV10-3,CAISGTSGETQYF,TGTGCCATCAGCGGGACTAGCGGGGAGACCCAGTACTTC
-,-,TRBJ1-1,TRBV18,CASSPGRNTEAFF,TGTGCCAGCTCACCGGGGAGGAACACTGAAGCTTTCTTT
-,TRBD2,TRBJ2-5,TRBV19,CASSTWLGGQETQYF,TGTGCCAGTAGTACCTGGCTGGGGGGGCAAGAGACCCAGTACTTC
-,-,TRBJ1-1,TRBV6-4,CASRGESEGTEAFF,TGTGCCAGCAGGGGGGAGAGCGAGGGCACTGAAGCTTTCTTT
-,-,TRBJ2-1,TRBV5-1,CASSPDVYNEQFF,TGCGCCAGCAGCCCGGACGTGTACAATGAGCAGTTCTTC
few,-,TRBJ1-1,TRBV20-1,CSAQQNTEAFF,TGCAGTGCTCAACAGAACACTGAAGCTTTCTTT
-,-,TRBJ2-7,TRBV27,CASRLGPYEQYF,TGTGCCAGCAGGCTCGGCCCCTACGAGCAGTACTTC
-,TRBD1,TRBJ2-3,TRBV18,CASSLFWGQTASTDTQYF,TGTGCCAGCTCCCTCTTTTGGGGACAGACGGCAAGCACAGATACGCAGTATTTT
-,-,TRBJ1-1,TRBV6-5,CASSYKGGGGTEAFF,TGTGCCAGCAGTTACAAGGGGGGTGGGGGCACTGAAGCTTTCTTT
-,-,TRBJ2-5,TRBV19,CATRGRGRQETQYF,TGTGCCACCAGAGGTCGGGGGCGCCAAGAGACCCAGTACTTC
once,TRBD2,TRBJ2-5,TRBV11-2,CASSWTSGIGETQYF,TGTGCCAGCAGCTGGACTAGCGGGATCGGAGAGACCCAGTACTTC
-,-,TRBJ2-2,TRBV7-9,CASSFFSSNTGELFF,TGTGCCAGCAGCTTTTTTAGCTCGAACACCGGGGAGCTGTTTTTT
-,-,TRBJ2-6,TRBV4-1,CASSPTPSGANVLTF,TGCGCCAGCAGTCCTACTCCGTCCGGGGCCAACGTCCTGACTTTC
-,-,TRBJ2-7,TRBV7-9,CASSDPGGSDYEQYF,TGTGCCAGCAGCGACCCCGGGGGCAGCGACTACGAGCAGTACTTC
-,-,TRBJ2-3,TRBV5-6,CASSLGTSTDTQYF,TGTGCCAGCAGCTTGGGGACTAGCACAGATACGCAGTATTTT
-,TRBD2,TRBJ2-1,TRBV19,CASSTRGSSGNNEQFF,TGTGCCAGTAGTACCCGCGGGTCTAGCGGCAACAATGAGCAGTTCTTC
-,-,TRBJ1-4,TRBV30,CAWSSQGDEKLFF,TGTGCCTGGAGTTCCCAGGGAGACGAAAAACTGTTTTTT
-,TRBD2,TRBJ2-1,TRBV6-6,CASSSKGRGGMDEQFF,TGTGCCAGCAGTTCGAAGGGGCGGGGGGGCATGGATGAGCAGTTCTTC
once,-,TRBJ1-1,TRBV19,CASSYRRMTEAFF,TGTGCCAGTAGTTACAGGAGGATGACTGAAGCTTTCTTT
once,-,TRBJ2-2,TRBV28,CASSPAGTTGELFF,TGTGCCAGCAGCCCTGCGGGAACCACCGGGGAGCTGTTTTTT